This is a list of T cell receptor beta chains from one sample in a study of shared clonotypes between healthy human individuals. Profiled with immunoSEQ multiplex PCR; TCRdb holds only in-frame clones, not every one. This sample has some 2 million clones, with less than 95% found just once. The source material was naive CD8+ T cells sorted from blood. These receptors were collected from a man younger than 35 in good health. The CDR3 runs from the conserved cysteine through the conserved F or W. The order of the fields is D gene, clone size, V gene, J gene, CDR3 DNA, CDR3 protein. D genes are given only for firm matches. Expanded clones are given a class, and other clones once, few, many or no size at all.

TRBD1,-,TRBV9,TRBJ2-2,TGTGCCAGCAGCGCAAGGACAGGGTTCACCGGGGAGCTGTTTTTT,CASSARTGFTGELFF
-,-,TRBV7-6,TRBJ2-5,TGTGCCAGCAGCCACCCGGGGGAGGAGACCCAGTACTTC,CASSHPGEETQYF
TRBD2,-,TRBV14,TRBJ2-1,TGTGCCAGCAGCCAAGATCTGGGGCTAGCGGTTTACAATGAGCAGTTCTTC,CASSQDLGLAVYNEQFF
-,-,TRBV13,TRBJ1-2,TGTGCCAGCAGCTTACGGCTAGAGTCGTATGGCTACACCTTC,CASSLRLESYGYTF
TRBD1,-,TRBV29-1,TRBJ1-1,TGCAGCGTTAGATTTGGGACAGATACTGAAGCTTTCTTT,CSVRFGTDTEAFF
-,once,TRBV7-2,TRBJ2-7,TGTGCCAGCAGCTTTTTCGGCGGGACGGGGTACGAGCAGTACTTC,CASSFFGGTGYEQYF
TRBD1,-,TRBV6-5,TRBJ1-5,TGTGCCAGCAAGGTGACAGGGGGCGAATCTCAGCCCCAGCATTTT,CASKVTGGESQPQHF
TRBD2,-,TRBV7-9,TRBJ2-7,TGTGCCAGCAGCCAGCGGACTAGCGGGAGCTACGAGCAGTACTTC,CASSQRTSGSYEQYF
TRBD1,-,TRBV10-2,TRBJ1-5,TGCGCCAGCAGTGATACCCAAACGACAGGGGGCGTGGGTCAGCCCCAGCATTTT,CASSDTQTTGGVGQPQHF
-,-,TRBV5-1,TRBJ2-3,TGCGCCAGCAGCTTGGCCGCAGATACGCAGTATTTT,CASSLAADTQYF
-,once,TRBV27,TRBJ1-2,TGTGCCAGCAGTTTATCGATGGCGGTCGGCGTCTATGGCTACACCTTC,CASSLSMAVGVYGYTF
-,-,TRBV12-1,TRBJ1-6,TGTGCCAGCAGCTTTTGGACACTGAGGTCACCCCTCCACTTT,CASSFWTLRSPLHF
-,-,TRBV6-5,TRBJ2-7,TGTGCCAGCAGTTACTCACTGGGGCCCTTCGAGCAGTACTTC,CASSYSLGPFEQYF
-,-,TRBV10-3,TRBJ2-7,TGTGCCATCAGTGAGTTTCATGCGGCCGGGGACGAGCAGTACTTC,CAISEFHAAGDEQYF
TRBD2,-,TRBV28,TRBJ2-7,TGTGCCAGCAGGTTATGGGGGGGGGAGTACGAGCAGTACTTC,CASRLWGGEYEQYF
-,-,TRBV6-6,TRBJ1-1,TGTGCCAGCAGTGGCACAGCCGAACACACTGAAGCTTTCTTT,CASSGTAEHTEAFF
-,-,TRBV5-4,TRBJ2-5,TGTGCCAGCAGCTCGAGGGAGACCCAGTACTTC,CASSSRETQYF
-,-,TRBV21-1,TRBJ1-4,TGTGCCAGCAGCATACCAGGTGAGGGCTACTTCGAAAAACTGTTTTTT,CASSIPGEGYFEKLFF
-,-,TRBV4-3,TRBJ2-1,TGCGCCAGCAGCCAAGATCCTCTGAGCAGCTCCTACAATGAGCAGTTCTTC,CASSQDPLSSSYNEQFF
-,-,TRBV13,TRBJ2-7,TGTGCCAGCAGCTTTCGGACCTACGAGCAGTACTTC,CASSFRTYEQYF
-,-,TRBV6-5,TRBJ2-5,TGTGCCAGCAGTTACTTTGCGGGGGAGACCCAGTACTTC,CASSYFAGETQYF
-,-,TRBV5-6,TRBJ2-7,TGTGCCAGCAGCTTGGATGTCTACGAGCAGTACTTC,CASSLDVYEQYF
-,-,TRBV4-1,TRBJ2-7,TGCGCCAGCAGCCAAGTTAGTGCGCCTTACTACGAGCAGTACTTC,CASSQVSAPYYEQYF
-,-,TRBV5-6,TRBJ2-3,TGTGCCAGCAGTTCCACAGATACGCAGTATTTT,CASSSTDTQYF
-,-,TRBV6-6,TRBJ2-7,TGTGCCAGCAGTTACTCGAGCGAGTACGAGCAGTACTTC,CASSYSSEYEQYF
TRBD2,-,TRBV7-8,TRBJ2-7,TGTGCCAGCAGCTTGGGACTAGCGGGAGCCCCTTTGGTCTACGAGCAGTACTTC,CASSLGLAGAPLVYEQYF
TRBD2,once,TRBV5-6,TRBJ2-7,TGTGCCAGCAGCTTGGCGGCTAGCGGGCGATACTACGAGCAGTACTTC,CASSLAASGRYYEQYF
TRBD1,-,TRBV6-5,TRBJ1-5,TGTGCCAGCAGCCGGACAGGGGGGGATCAGCCCCAGCATTTT,CASSRTGGDQPQHF
-,-,TRBV15,TRBJ2-2,TGTGCCACCAGCAGAGTTGAAGGGAGCACCGGGGAGCTGTTTTTT,CATSRVEGSTGELFF
TRBD1,-,TRBV28,TRBJ1-1,TGTGCCAGCAGTTTAGTTTGGTCGACAGGGGCGTACACTGAAGCTTTCTTT,CASSLVWSTGAYTEAFF
-,-,TRBV4-1,TRBJ2-7,TGCGCCAGCAGCCAAGGTGTGGGAGTAGGCTACGAGCAGTACTTC,CASSQGVGVGYEQYF
-,-,TRBV7-9,TRBJ2-1,TGTGCCAGCAGCTTAGTGGTAGCTCAAACAGGTATCGATGAGCAGTTCTTC,CASSLVVAQTGIDEQFF
TRBD1,-,TRBV7-6,TRBJ2-7,TGTGCCAGCAGCTTAGCCCAGGGGGCCGAGCAGTACTTC,CASSLAQGAEQYF
-,-,TRBV9,TRBJ2-7,TGTGCCAGCAGCTCTCCGGACAGCTCCTACGAGCAGTACTTC,CASSSPDSSYEQYF
TRBD2,-,TRBV5-1,TRBJ2-7,TGCGCCAGCAGCTTGGTTCACGGGGGGGCTGACGAGCAGTACTTC,CASSLVHGGADEQYF
TRBD2,-,TRBV28,TRBJ2-3,TGTGCCAGCAGTTCTAGCGGGGGGCGGGATACGCAGTATTTT,CASSSSGGRDTQYF
-,-,TRBV4-3,TRBJ1-2,TGCGCCAGCAGCCAAGATTCAGGAGGGTATGGAGGCTACACCTTC,CASSQDSGGYGGYTF
-,-,TRBV6-5,TRBJ1-4,TGTGCCAGCAGCCGTAGTCCGAAGGAAAAACTGTTTTTT,CASSRSPKEKLFF
-,-,TRBV4-1,TRBJ2-2,TGCGCCAGCAGCCAAGACGAAGGGAGGCCCGGGGAGCTGTTTTTT,CASSQDEGRPGELFF
TRBD2,once,TRBV5-6,TRBJ2-1,TGTGCCAGCAGCCAGGGACTAGCGGGGGGCCTGAGAGATGAGCAGTTCTTC,CASSQGLAGGLRDEQFF
-,-,TRBV6-5,TRBJ2-7,TGTGCCAGCAGTTACGGGGGCGCGGACTACGAGCAGTACTTC,CASSYGGADYEQYF
TRBD2,-,TRBV27,TRBJ2-7,TGTGCCAGCAGTTCGGGTGGTAGCGGGAAGGACGAGCAGTACTTC,CASSSGGSGKDEQYF
-,-,TRBV6-1,TRBJ1-5,TGTGCCAGCAGTGATGGGAGGGGTCTACTCCTCAATCAGCCCCAGCATTTT,CASSDGRGLLLNQPQHF
-,-,TRBV5-1,TRBJ1-1,TGCGCCAGCAGCTTGGAGCCAGAGGGTACTGAAGCTTTCTTT,CASSLEPEGTEAFF
-,-,TRBV28,TRBJ2-2,TGTGCCAGCAGTTTCCGGGTTCCCGGGGAGCTGTTTTTT,CASSFRVPGELFF
-,-,TRBV9,TRBJ1-1,TGTGCCAGCAGTCGACAGGATGGTGAAGCTTTCTTT,CASSRQDGEAFF
TRBD1,-,TRBV15,TRBJ1-3,TGTGCCACCAGCGCCCACAGGGGGGCCGGAAACACCATATATTTT,CATSAHRGAGNTIYF
-,-,TRBV7-9,TRBJ1-1,TGTGCCAGCAGTCGGGACTTCATGATAGCTTTCTTT,CASSRDFMIAFF
TRBD1,-,TRBV27,TRBJ1-2,TGTGCCAGCAGTTCAATATCTCCGGGACAGGGGGATGGCTACACCTTC,CASSSISPGQGDGYTF